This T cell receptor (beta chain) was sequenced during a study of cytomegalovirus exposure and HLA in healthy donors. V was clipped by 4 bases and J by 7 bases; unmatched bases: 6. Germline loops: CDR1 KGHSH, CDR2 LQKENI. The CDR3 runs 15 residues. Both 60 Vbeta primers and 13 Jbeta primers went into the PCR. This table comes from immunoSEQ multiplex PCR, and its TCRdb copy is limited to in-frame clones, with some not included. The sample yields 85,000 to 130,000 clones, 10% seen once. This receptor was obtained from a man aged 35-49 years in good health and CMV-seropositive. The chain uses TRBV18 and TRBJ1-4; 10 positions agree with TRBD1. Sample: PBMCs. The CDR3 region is CASSLMTGGSEKLFF. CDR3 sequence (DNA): TGTGCCAGCTCACTGATGACAGGGGGCTCTGAAAAACTGTTTTTT.